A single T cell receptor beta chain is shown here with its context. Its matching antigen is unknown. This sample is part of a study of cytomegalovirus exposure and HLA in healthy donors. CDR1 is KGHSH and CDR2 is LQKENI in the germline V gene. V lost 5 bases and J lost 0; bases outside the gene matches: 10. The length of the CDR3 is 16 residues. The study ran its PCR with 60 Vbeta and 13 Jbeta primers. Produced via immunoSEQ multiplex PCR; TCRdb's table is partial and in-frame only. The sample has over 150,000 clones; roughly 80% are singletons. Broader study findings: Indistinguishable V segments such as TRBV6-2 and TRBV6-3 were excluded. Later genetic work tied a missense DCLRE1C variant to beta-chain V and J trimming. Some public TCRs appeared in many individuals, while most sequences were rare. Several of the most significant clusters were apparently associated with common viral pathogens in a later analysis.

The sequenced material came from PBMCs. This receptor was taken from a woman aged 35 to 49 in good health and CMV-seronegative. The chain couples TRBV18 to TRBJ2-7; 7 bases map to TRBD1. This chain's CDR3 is CASSKGRQGVSYEQYF. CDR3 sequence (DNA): TGTGCCAGCTCAAAGGGACGACAGGGCGTCTCCTACGAGCAGTACTTC.